These T cell receptor beta chains were read from a single sample in a study of radiotherapy plus CTLA-4 blockade in lung cancer. Data came from immunoSEQ multiplex PCR; TCRdb stores just in-frame clones and leaves some out. The data hold under 55,000 clones, with more than 60% observed a single time. This sample comprised peripheral blood, obtained from a patient treated with radiotherapy plus ipilimumab. The receptors were gathered from a human donor with non-small cell lung cancer who had a partial response to radiotherapy plus ipilimumab. The CDR3 runs from the conserved cysteine through the conserved F or W. The D gene is left open where the match is weak. Part of the rows lack a size; the others show once, few, many or a class for expanded clones.

TRBV5-8	14	-	TRBJ1-1	TRBD1	TGTGCCAGCAGCAGAACAGGGGTCAACACTGAAGCTTTCTTT	CASSRTGVNTEAFF
TRBV27	15	once	TRBJ2-7	TRBD2	TGTGCCAGCAGTTCCACTAGCGGGGGGGCCCACGAGCAGTACTTC	CASSSTSGGAHEQYF
TRBV11-2	11	few	TRBJ2-7	-	TGTGCCAGCAGCTCCTTTTACGAGCAGTACTTC	CASSSFYEQYF
TRBV11-2	14	few	TRBJ2-7	-	TGTGCCAGCAACCCACTCACAGGGACCTACGAGCAGTACTTC	CASNPLTGTYEQYF
TRBV5-1	15	-	TRBJ2-2	-	TGCGCCAGCAGCTTGGCCCTCGGCGGCACCGGGGAGCTGTTTTTT	CASSLALGGTGELFF
TRBV18	17	-	TRBJ2-2	-	TGTGCCAGCTCGCCATCCCCTGGGCGGGGGAACACCGGGGAGCTGTTTTTT	CASSPSPGRGNTGELFF
TRBV9	17	-	TRBJ2-3	TRBD2	TGTGCCAGCAGCGTCGGTACGGGGGGGGCATCAGCAGATACGCAGTATTTT	CASSVGTGGASADTQYF
TRBV11-2	15	-	TRBJ1-5	-	TGTGCCAGCAGCTTACAGGGGATGGGCAATCAGCCCCAGCATTTT	CASSLQGMGNQPQHF
TRBV29-1	16	once	TRBJ2-5	-	TGCAGCGTTGAGGGAGCTGATCCCCGTTCGCTAGAGACCCAGTACTTC	CSVEGADPRSLETQYF
TRBV5-8	12	-	TRBJ1-1	-	TGTGCCAGCGGAGACCTGGACACTGAAGCTTTCTTT	CASGDLDTEAFF
TRBV28	13	-	TRBJ2-7	TRBD1	TGTGCCGCGGTCGGGACAGATGCCTACGAGCAGTACTTC	CAAVGTDAYEQYF
TRBV5-4	14	-	TRBJ1-1	TRBD1	TGTGCCAGCAGCCCGACAGGGGTGAACACTGAAGCTTTCTTT	CASSPTGVNTEAFF
TRBV5-1	15	few	TRBJ2-1	-	TGCGCCAGCAGCTTGGGACTAGGAGTGGATTATGAGCAGTTCTTC	CASSLGLGVDYEQFF
TRBV29-1	13	few	TRBJ1-1	-	TGCAGCGTTGGATACAGGGTATCCACTGAAGCTTTCTTT	CSVGYRVSTEAFF
TRBV9	17	once	TRBJ1-1	-	TGTGCCAGCAGCGTAGCCAGGGGACCGGGTCTGAACACTGAAGCTTTCTTT	CASSVARGPGLNTEAFF
TRBV5-6	19	-	TRBJ2-1	-	TGTGCCAGCAGCGCCCCCTGGGGCGGGGCGGGGAGCTCCTACAATGAGCAGTTCTTC	CASSAPWGGAGSSYNEQFF
TRBV7-8	15	-	TRBJ2-2	-	TGTGCCAGCAGCTCCCCAGGAGGGGTGACCGGGGAGCTGTTTTTT	CASSSPGGVTGELFF
TRBV19	13	-	TRBJ2-3	-	TGTGCCAGTAGATTGCAGGGTACAGATACGCAGTATTTT	CASRLQGTDTQYF
TRBV5-1	14	-	TRBJ2-7	-	TGCGCCAGCAGCTTGTACCCGGGAAGCTACGAGCAGTACTTC	CASSLYPGSYEQYF
TRBV5-1	17	-	TRBJ2-3	-	TGCGCCAGCAGCTTGTATGTCCCGACAGGAGGATCAGATACGCAGTATTTT	CASSLYVPTGGSDTQYF
TRBV21-1	15	-	TRBJ2-7	-	TGTGCCAGCAGCAACCGTCCAGGACAGGGCGACGAGCAGTACTTC	CASSNRPGQGDEQYF
TRBV29-1	17	few	TRBJ2-6	TRBD1	TGCAGCGTAGGGTCCCGGGACAGGCAGGGTGGGGCCAACGTCCTGACTTTC	CSVGSRDRQGGANVLTF
TRBV29-1	16	few	TRBJ2-1	TRBD1	TGCAGCGCGCCGAGGGTGCGGGGACAGGGGTACAATGAGCAGTTCTTC	CSAPRVRGQGYNEQFF
TRBV7-6	13	-	TRBJ1-1	TRBD1	TGTGCCAGTTTAACACAGGGGGCAACTGAAGCTTTCTTT	CASLTQGATEAFF
TRBV28	15	-	TRBJ1-2	TRBD1	TGTGCCAGCACCAAACCTGGGACAGGGGGGCATGGCTACACCTTC	CASTKPGTGGHGYTF
TRBV4-3	15	-	TRBJ2-7	TRBD1	TGCGCCAGCAGCCACACGCAGGGGGCGGATACTGAGCAGTACTTC	CASSHTQGADTEQYF